This TCR delta chain was found in a study of Vδ1+ human thymocytes. General study points: Highly polyclonal TRG and TRD repertoires with Gaussian CDR3 length distributions appeared in thymus. Unexpected Vdelta2 sequences could cause misinterpretation of bulk repertoire data. Thymic delta-chain repertoires held roughly 20% Vdelta2 sequences and few Vdelta3, despite high sort purity.

Germline V gives CDR1 GEAIGNYY, CDR2 EKD. The CDR3 has 16 amino acids. This clone was picked up a small number of times. What it recognizes is unknown. Given a much more abundant clone one base away, this may be a read error. RNA was extracted from the cells and then reverse transcribed. The CDR3 regions were amplified by multiplex PCR from V-gene primers to a constant-region primer. TCRdb made new clone calls on the multiplex PCR reads using CATT. Of under 25,000 delta-chain clones listed, 25% to 30% are singletons. Alphabeta T cells were depleted, then CD3+ Vdelta1+ Vdelta2- thymocytes were FACS-sorted.

The sequencing sample was made of Vdelta1+ gamma-delta thymocytes from the thymus. Subset indicated: FACS-sorted CD3+ TCRalphabeta- TCRVdelta1+ TCRVdelta2- thymocytes. The clonotype originates from a boy in the first two years of life who had congenital heart surgery. The chain uses TRDV2 and TRDJ3; D is perhaps TRDD3 (5 bases). In nucleotides, the CDR3 is TGTGCATCTAGTGGGGTTTTCTCCTGGGACACCCGACAGATGTTTTTC. This codes for CASSGVFSWDTRQMFF.